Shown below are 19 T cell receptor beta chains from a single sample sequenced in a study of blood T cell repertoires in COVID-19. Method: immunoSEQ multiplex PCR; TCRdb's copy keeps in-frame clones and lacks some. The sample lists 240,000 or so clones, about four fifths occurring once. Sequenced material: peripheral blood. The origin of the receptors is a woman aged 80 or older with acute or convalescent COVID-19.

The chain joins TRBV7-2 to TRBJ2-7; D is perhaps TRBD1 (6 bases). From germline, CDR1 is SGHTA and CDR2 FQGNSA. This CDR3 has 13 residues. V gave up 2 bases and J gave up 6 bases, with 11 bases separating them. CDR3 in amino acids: CASSLRQVAEQYF. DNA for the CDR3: TGTGCCAGCAGCTTACGACAGGTCGCCGAGCAGTACTTC.

CDR3: CASTKDLQETQYF. In DNA, the CDR3 is TGTGCCAGCACCAAGGACTTACAAGAGACCCAGTACTTC. The chain is built from TRBV12-3 or TRBV12-4 and TRBJ2-5, with D perhaps matching TRBD2 (5 bases). V lost 7 bases and J 2 bases, leaving 11 bases between the germline ends. This CDR3 contains 13 residues.

For the CDR3, the DNA is TGTGCCACTGCAGGACGAGGGGGAACAGTTCTTAGCAATCAGCCCCAGCATTTT. Its protein product is CATAGRGGTVLSNQPQHF. The rearrangement links TRBV19 to TRBJ1-5, with D possibly TRBD1 on 6 matching bases. V lost 10 bases and J 0 bases, leaving 25 bases between the germline ends. The germline V gene has CDR1 LNHDA and CDR2 SQIVND (reference sequence). The CDR3 totals 18 residues. Drawing the rest from reference TRBV19 and TRBJ1-5, the complete variable domain is DGGITQSPKYLFRKEGQNVTLSCEQNLNHDAMYWYRQDPGQGLRLIYYSQIVNDFQKGDIAEGYSVSREKKESFPLTVTSAQKNPTAFYLCATAGRGGTVLSNQPQHFGDGTRLSIL.

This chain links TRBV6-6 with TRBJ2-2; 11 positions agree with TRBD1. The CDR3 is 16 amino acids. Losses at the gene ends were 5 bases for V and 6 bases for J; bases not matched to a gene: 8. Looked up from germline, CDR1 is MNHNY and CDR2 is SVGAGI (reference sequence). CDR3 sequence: CASSRGQGARPGELFF. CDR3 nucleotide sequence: TGTGCCAGCAGTCGAGGACAGGGGGCGCGTCCCGGGGAGCTGTTTTTT.

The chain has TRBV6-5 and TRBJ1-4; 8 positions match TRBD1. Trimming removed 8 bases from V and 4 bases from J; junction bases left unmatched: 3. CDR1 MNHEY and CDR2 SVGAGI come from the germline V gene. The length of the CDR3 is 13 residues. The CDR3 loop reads CASWTGSNEKLFF. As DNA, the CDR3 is TGTGCCAGCTGGACAGGGAGTAATGAAAAACTGTTTTTT.

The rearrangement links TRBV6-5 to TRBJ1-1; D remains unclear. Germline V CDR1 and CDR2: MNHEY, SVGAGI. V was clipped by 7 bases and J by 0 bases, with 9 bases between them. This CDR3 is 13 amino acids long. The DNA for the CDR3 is TGTGCCAGCACCATACATCTGAACACTGAAGCTTTCTTT. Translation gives CASTIHLNTEAFF.

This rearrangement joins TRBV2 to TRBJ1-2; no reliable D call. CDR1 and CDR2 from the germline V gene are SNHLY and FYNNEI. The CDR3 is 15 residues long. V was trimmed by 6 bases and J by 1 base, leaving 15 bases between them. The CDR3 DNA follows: TGTGCCAGCAGCCAGGAGGGTCCCATTAACTATGGCTACACCTTC. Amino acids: CASSQEGPINYGYTF. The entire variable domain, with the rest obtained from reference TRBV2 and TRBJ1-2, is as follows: EPEVTQTPSHQVTQMGQEVILRCVPISNHLYFYWYRQILGQKVEFLVSFYNNEISEKSEIFDDQFSVERPDGSNFTLKIRSTKLEDSAMYFCASSQEGPINYGYTFGSGTRLTVV.

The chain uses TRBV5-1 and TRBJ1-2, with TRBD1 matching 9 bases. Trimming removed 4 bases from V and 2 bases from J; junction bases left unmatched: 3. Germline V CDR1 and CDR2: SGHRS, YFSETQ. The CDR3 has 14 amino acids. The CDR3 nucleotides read TGCGCCAGCAGCGGGGGACAGGGAAACTATGGCTACACCTTC. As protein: CASSGGQGNYGYTF.

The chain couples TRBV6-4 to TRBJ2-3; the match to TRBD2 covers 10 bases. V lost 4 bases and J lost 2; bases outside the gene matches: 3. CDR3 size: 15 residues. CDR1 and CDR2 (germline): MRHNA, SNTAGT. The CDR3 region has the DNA TGTGCCAGCAGTGGTAGCGGGGGGCCCACAGATACGCAGTATTTT. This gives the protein CASSGSGGPTDTQYF.

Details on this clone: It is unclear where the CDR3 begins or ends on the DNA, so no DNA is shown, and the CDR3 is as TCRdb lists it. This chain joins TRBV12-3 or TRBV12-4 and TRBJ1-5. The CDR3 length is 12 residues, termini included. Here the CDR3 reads CASSSVFWPQHF.

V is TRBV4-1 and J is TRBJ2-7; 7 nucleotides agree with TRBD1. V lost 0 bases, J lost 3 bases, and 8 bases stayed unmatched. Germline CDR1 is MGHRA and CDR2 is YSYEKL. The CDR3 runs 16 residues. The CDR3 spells CASSQDRETGIYEQYF. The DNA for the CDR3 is TGCGCCAGCAGCCAAGATCGCGAGACAGGGATCTACGAGCAGTACTTC.

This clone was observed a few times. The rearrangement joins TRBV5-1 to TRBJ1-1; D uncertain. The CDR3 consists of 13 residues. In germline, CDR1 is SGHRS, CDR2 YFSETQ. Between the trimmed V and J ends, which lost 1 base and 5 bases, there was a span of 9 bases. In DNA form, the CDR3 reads TGCGCCAGCAGCTTGAGTCAGGCGACTGAAGCTTTCTTT. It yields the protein CASSLSQATEAFF.

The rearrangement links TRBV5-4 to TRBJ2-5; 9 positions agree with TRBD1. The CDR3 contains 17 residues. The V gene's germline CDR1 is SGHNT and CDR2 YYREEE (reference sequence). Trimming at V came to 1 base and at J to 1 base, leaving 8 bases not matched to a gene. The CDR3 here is CASSLLLTGGLQETQYF. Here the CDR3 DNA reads TGTGCCAGCAGCTTGTTATTAACAGGGGGCCTCCAAGAGACCCAGTACTTC.

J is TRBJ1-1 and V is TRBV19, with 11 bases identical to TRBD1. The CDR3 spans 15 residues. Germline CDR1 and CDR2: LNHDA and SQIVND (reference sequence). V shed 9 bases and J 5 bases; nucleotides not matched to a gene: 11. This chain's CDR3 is CASEVGTGGYTEAFF. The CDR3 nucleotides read TGTGCCAGCGAGGTAGGGACAGGGGGATATACTGAAGCTTTCTTT.

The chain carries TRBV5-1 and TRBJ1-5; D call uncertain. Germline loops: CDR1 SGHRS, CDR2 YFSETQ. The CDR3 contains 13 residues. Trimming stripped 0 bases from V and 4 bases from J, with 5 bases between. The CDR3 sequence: CASSLGPNQPQHF. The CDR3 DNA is TGCGCCAGCAGCTTGGGTCCAAATCAGCCCCAGCATTTT.

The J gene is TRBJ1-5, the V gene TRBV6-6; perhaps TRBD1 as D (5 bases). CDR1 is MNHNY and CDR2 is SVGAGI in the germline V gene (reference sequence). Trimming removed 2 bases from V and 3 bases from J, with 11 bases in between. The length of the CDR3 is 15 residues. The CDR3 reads CASSYPTANNQPQHF. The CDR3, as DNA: TGTGCCAGCAGTTACCCGACAGCTAACAATCAGCCCCAGCATTTT.

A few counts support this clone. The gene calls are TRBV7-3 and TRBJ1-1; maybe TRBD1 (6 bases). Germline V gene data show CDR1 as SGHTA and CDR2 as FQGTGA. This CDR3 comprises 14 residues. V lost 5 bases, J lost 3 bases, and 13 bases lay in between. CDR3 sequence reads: CASSKQGGDTEAFF. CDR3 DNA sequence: TGTGCCAGCAGCAAACAGGGAGGGGACACTGAAGCTTTCTTT.

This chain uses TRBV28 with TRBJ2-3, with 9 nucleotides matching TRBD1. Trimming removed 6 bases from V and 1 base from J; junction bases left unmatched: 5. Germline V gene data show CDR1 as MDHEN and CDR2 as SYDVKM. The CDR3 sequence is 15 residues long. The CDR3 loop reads CASRGGQGRTDTQYF. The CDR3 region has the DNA TGTGCCAGCAGGGGGGGACAGGGCCGCACAGATACGCAGTATTTT.

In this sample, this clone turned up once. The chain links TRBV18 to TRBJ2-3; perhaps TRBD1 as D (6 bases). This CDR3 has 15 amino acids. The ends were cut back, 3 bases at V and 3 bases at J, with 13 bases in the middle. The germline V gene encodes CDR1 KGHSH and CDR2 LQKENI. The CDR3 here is CASSPRQGSTDTQYF. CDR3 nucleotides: TGTGCCAGCTCACCCCGCCAGGGGAGTACAGATACGCAGTATTTT. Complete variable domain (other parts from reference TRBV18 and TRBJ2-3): NAGVMQNPRHLVRRRGQEARLRCSPMKGHSHVYWYRQLPEEGLKFMVYLQKENIIDESGMPKERFSAEFPKEGPSILRIQQVVRGDSAAYFCASSPRQGSTDTQYFGPGTRLTVL.